The next 12 T cell receptor beta chains were all read from a single sample in a study of T-cell memory formation after mild COVID-19. TCRdb called the 5' RACE reads again in MiXCR, with one record for every CDR3 protein. The data hold about 190,000 distinct CDR3 sequences, with 27% observed a single time. Sequencing input: PBMCs or a T cell subset sorted from them (not recorded which). These receptor sequences come from an adult woman who had mild COVID-19 (a few samples of this study predate the infection). Cell type and time point are not known.

This chain links TRBV5-1 with TRBJ1-5; D gene unclear. Per germline, CDR1 SGHRS and CDR2 YFSETQ. The CDR3 extends over 15 amino acids. V lost 0 bases and J lost 4, with 11 bases in between. The CDR3 DNA is TGCGCCAGCAGCTTGGTGGGTGGACCTAATCAGCCCCAGCATTTT. It translates to CASSLVGGPNQPQHF.

CDR3 amino acids: CASSDQTSGLYNEQFF. CDR3 sequence (DNA): TGTGCCAGCAGTGACCAGACTAGCGGTTTATACAATGAGCAGTTCTTC. The chain links TRBV6-1 to TRBJ2-1; 9 bases line up with TRBD2. The CDR3 totals 16 residues. V lost 3 bases, J lost 4 bases, and 7 bases stayed unmatched. Germline V CDR1 and CDR2: MNHNS, SASEGT.

The rearrangement uses TRBV6-5 and TRBJ1-1, with D possibly TRBD1 on 5 matching bases. Trimming cost V 4 bases and J 0 bases, with 15 bases left between them. The CDR3 contains 16 residues. Germline CDR1 reads MNHEY; CDR2 reads SVGAGI. CDR3: CASSLTGTLLNTEAFF. The CDR3 coding sequence is TGTGCCAGCAGTTTGACCGGGACTCTCTTGAACACTGAAGCTTTCTTT.

This clonotype was recorded many times. The chain has TRBV5-1 and TRBJ2-5; D unresolved. Germline CDR1 SGHRS, CDR2 YFSETQ. CDR3 length: 12 amino acids. V lost 4 bases to trimming and J lost 1 base, with 5 bases between them. CDR3 sequence: CASSPTQETQYF. CDR3 DNA: TGCGCCAGCAGCCCGACCCAAGAGACCCAGTACTTC.

V is TRBV7-3 and J is TRBJ2-2; TRBD2 might be the D (5 bases). The CDR3 has 14 amino acids. Germline V CDR1 and CDR2: SGHTA, FQGTGA. V was cut by 2 bases and J by 6 bases, with 10 bases left in between. The DNA for the CDR3 is TGTGCCAGCAGCTTAGCGGGTTCGGCCGGGGAGCTGTTTTTT. It specifies CASSLAGSAGELFF. Filled out from reference TRBV7-3 and TRBJ2-2, the complete variable domain reads GAGVSQTPSNKVTEKGKYVELRCDPISGHTALYWYRQSLGQGPEFLIYFQGTGAADDSGLPNDRFFAVRPEGSVSTLKIQRTERGDSAVYLCASSLAGSAGELFFGEGSRLTVL.

The chain uses TRBV2 and TRBJ1-5, with D maybe TRBD1 (6 bases). This CDR3 region has 15 residues. CDR1 is SNHLY and CDR2 is FYNNEI in the germline V gene. Trimming removed 6 bases from V and 0 bases from J, with 12 bases in between. The CDR3, as DNA: TGTGCCAGCAGCGCACAGGGTAGTAGCAATCAGCCCCAGCATTTT. It encodes CASSAQGSSNQPQHF.

This clonotype was seen a handful of times. J is TRBJ1-2 and V is TRBV7-2; 9 bases line up with TRBD1. CDR3 length: 16 amino acids. V gave up 5 bases and J gave up 4 bases; unmatched junction bases: 11. Germline V lookup: CDR1 SGHTA, CDR2 FQGNSA. CDR3 sequence: CASSIPYGQGTYGYTF. The DNA of the CDR3 is TGTGCCAGCAGCATCCCGTACGGACAGGGGACCTATGGCTACACCTTC.

The chain carries TRBV30 and TRBJ2-2; 15 nucleotides match TRBD2. The J segment lost 2 bases and the V segment lost 3 bases, leaving 1 base of the junction unmatched. The V gene's germline CDR1 is GTSNPN and CDR2 SVGIG (reference sequence). The CDR3 length is 16 residues. The CDR3 here is CAWRGLAGGNTGELFF. The CDR3 nucleotides are TGTGCCTGGAGGGGACTAGCGGGGGGCAACACCGGGGAGCTGTTTTTT.

This clonotype appeared many times. V gene TRBV12-3 or TRBV12-4 combines with J gene TRBJ1-1; D is undetermined. V lost 1 base and J 8 bases, leaving 5 bases between the germline ends. CDR3 length equals 11 residues. As DNA, the CDR3 is TGTGCCAGCAGTTTAGAATTGGAAGCTTTCTTT. Translation: CASSLELEAFF.

In its sample, this clonotype was seen once. The V and J genes are TRBV7-6 and TRBJ2-5; TRBD2 aligns across 7 bases. Trimming took 5 bases from V and 4 from J; bases not matched to a gene: 10. The CDR3 loop spans 15 amino acids. Germline CDR1 SGHVS, CDR2 FNYEAQ. The chain's CDR3 is CASSHWPGGGETQYF. CDR3 nucleotide sequence: TGTGCCAGCAGCCACTGGCCGGGAGGAGGAGAGACCCAGTACTTC.

This clonotype was seen a handful of times. This rearrangement joins TRBV18 to TRBJ1-1, with unresolved D. V was cut by 1 base and J by 6 bases, with 9 bases left in between. The CDR3 runs to 13 residues. Germline lookup yields CDR1 KGHSH and CDR2 LQKENI. The CDR3 here is CASSPRMRAEAFF. DNA for the CDR3: TGTGCCAGCTCACCACGAATGAGGGCTGAAGCTTTCTTT. Together with reference TRBV18 and TRBJ1-1, the CDR3 gives the full variable domain: NAGVMQNPRHLVRRRGQEARLRCSPMKGHSHVYWYRQLPEEGLKFMVYLQKENIIDESGMPKERFSAEFPKEGPSILRIQQVVRGDSAAYFCASSPRMRAEAFFGQGTRLTVV.

The gene calls are TRBV7-3 and TRBJ2-2; 8 nucleotides line up with TRBD1. From germline, CDR1 is SGHTA and CDR2 FQGTGA. This CDR3 region has 15 residues. The V segment lost 5 bases and the J segment 5 bases; nucleotides outside the gene matches: 7. The CDR3 spells CASSPGGARTGELFF. In DNA form, the CDR3 reads TGTGCCAGCAGCCCAGGGGGCGCACGGACCGGGGAGCTGTTTTTT.